One sample yielded the 15 T cell receptor beta chains listed below, sequenced in a study of molecular identifiers for immune sequencing clone quantification (dated by TCRdb to about 2018). The library was produced with PCR. The sequencer was an Illumina HiSeq 4000. In TCRdb, the public reads were trimmed at Q25 with fastp and aligned with MiXCR, with productive beta chains retained. Here each entry gathers all rows of one CDR3 protein and keeps the most common genes and DNA. For this sample there are about 640,000 distinct CDR3 sequences; 15% to 20% appear just once. 0.85% of the sample lies in the top ten. The specimen was naive CD8+ T cells from blood, with Jurkat cell RNA spiked in. Taken with the paper, the label for cell subset or site translates to: FACS-sorted CD8+CD4-CCR7+CD45RA+ naive T cells. The receptors shown here come from a human donor in good health. Some libraries in this study had Jurkat cell RNA spiked in.

This sequence joins TRBV6-6 and TRBJ2-7; D unresolved. The CDR3 covers 16 residues. V gave up 4 bases and J gave up 7 bases, with 23 bases separating them. Germline CDR1 and CDR2: MNHNY and SVGAGI (reference sequence). For the CDR3, the DNA is TGTGCCAGCAGTTCCCCGGCGGACGGCCCTTTCGGAGAGCAGTACTTC. Translated, it gives CASSSPADGPFGEQYF.

Concerning this clonotype itself: Being one base from a much bigger clone, this may be a read error. J is TRBJ2-7 and V is TRBV6-5, with D tentatively TRBD2 (6 bases). CDR3 length: 14 amino acids. CDR1 and CDR2 from the germline V gene are MNHEY and SVGAGI. The CDR3 reads CASSYSGLEYEPYF. CDR3 sequence (DNA): TGTGCCAGCAGTTACTCGGGACTCGAGTACGAGCCGTACTTC.

This clonotype was observed many times. The V call is TRBV6-2 or TRBV6-3, the J call TRBJ1-1; tentative D call: TRBD1 (5 bases). CDR1 is MNHEY, CDR2 SVGEGT, per germline. The length of the CDR3 is 16 residues. The V gene lost 6 bases and the J gene lost 0 bases, with 17 bases spanning the gap. CDR3 region: CASSLTGLGVNTEAFF. The CDR3 bases are TGTGCCAGCAGCTTAACAGGATTAGGGGTGAACACTGAAGCTTTCTTT.

J is TRBJ1-5 and V is TRBV6-1, with D perhaps matching TRBD1 (6 bases). The length of the CDR3 is 14 residues. Germline V gives CDR1 MNHNS, CDR2 SASEGT. Trimming stripped 6 bases from V and 4 bases from J, with 13 bases between. The CDR3 spells CASSMTGLNQPQHF. The DNA for the CDR3 is TGTGCCAGCAGCATGACAGGATTAAATCAGCCCCAGCATTTT.

The chain combines TRBV20-1 with TRBJ1-5, with 8 bases matching TRBD1. Germline V gene data show CDR1 as DFQATT and CDR2 as SNEGSKA (reference sequence). V lost 1 base, J lost 7 bases, and 12 bases stayed unmatched. CDR3 size: 16 residues. As DNA, the CDR3 is TGCAGTGCTAGAGCCTCCCCCGACAGGGGAAGCCAGCCCCAGCATTTT. Protein product: CSARASPDRGSQPQHF.

With regard to this clonotype: A much larger clone differs by one base, so this may be a read error. The chain combines TRBV30 with TRBJ1-1, with D possibly TRBD1 on 5 matching bases. This CDR3 comprises 10 residues. Trimming removed 3 bases at V and 10 bases at J, with 9 bases between. Germline V gene data show CDR1 as GTSNPN and CDR2 as SVGIG (reference sequence). CDR3 loop: CAWSTGGAFF. In nucleotides, the CDR3 is TGTGCCTGGAGCACAGGCGGAGCTTTCTTT.

This clonotype was seen a handful of times. It may be a read error: a sequence one base away is much more abundant. This sequence joins TRBV25-1 and TRBJ2-7; D is unclear. Germline lookup yields CDR1 MGHDK and CDR2 SYGVNS. The CDR3 is 12 residues long. V was pared by 0 bases and J by 9 bases, with 9 bases between. The CDR3 region is CASSEYHPGQYF. The DNA of the CDR3 is TGTGCCAGCAGTGAATATCACCCCGGGCAGTACTTC.

As for this clonotype: Germline and junction disagree at one end, which may indicate a read error. The chain uses TRBV4-3 and TRBJ1-5; TRBD1 is a possible D gene (5 bases). The germline V gene encodes CDR1 LGHNA and CDR2 YSLEER. The CDR3 consists of 15 residues. The CDR3 coding sequence is TGCGCCAGCAGCCAAGACAGGGTTAGCAGTCAGCCCCAGCATTTT. Translated: CASSQDRVSSQPQHF.

This clonotype was recorded at least ten times. The chain combines TRBV4-1 with TRBJ2-1; 8 positions match TRBD2. CDR1 is MGHRA, CDR2 YSYEKL, per germline. The CDR3 has 14 residues. Losses at the gene ends were 2 bases for V and 8 bases for J; bases not matched to a gene: 5. The CDR3 DNA is TGCGCCAGCAGCCAAAGGCTAGCGGGCGATGAGCAGTTCTTC. This translates into CASSQRLAGDEQFF.

This clonotype appeared many times. The chain couples TRBV7-2 to TRBJ1-2; D is ambiguous. V was clipped by 4 bases and J by 3 bases, with 12 bases between them. The length of the CDR3 is 14 residues. From germline, CDR1 is SGHTA and CDR2 FQGNSA. CDR3 protein: CASSSFSEYYGYTF. The CDR3 DNA is TGTGCCAGCAGCTCCTTCAGCGAATACTATGGCTACACCTTC.

This clonotype was seen many times. V and J are TRBV4-2 and TRBJ2-3; D might be TRBD2 (5 bases). The length of the CDR3 is 15 residues. Deletions cut 7 bases from V and 6 bases from J, with 20 bases between. Germline CDR1 reads LGHNA; CDR2 reads YNFKEQ. The CDR3 DNA follows: TGTGCCAGCACCAACCACCCGGGGTTATGGGATACGCAGTATTTT. It codes for CASTNHPGLWDTQYF.

On this clonotype itself: At one end, the junction sequence differs from germline, possibly due to a read error. V gene TRBV4-1 combines with J gene TRBJ2-2; the D call may be TRBD1 or TRBD2 (5 bases each). The CDR3 length is 14 residues. Germline CDR1 reads MGHRA; CDR2 reads YSYEKL. CDR3 nucleotide sequence: TGCGCCAGCAGCCAAATTCAGGGTGCCGGGGAGCTGGTTTTT. Residues: CASSQIQGAGELVF.

This clonotype was counted ten times or more. The chain carries TRBV14 and TRBJ1-2; D remains unclear. Germline loops: CDR1 SGHDN, CDR2 FVKESK. The V end lost 1 base, the J end lost 0 bases, and 9 bases lay between the germline ends. This CDR3 spans 15 amino acids. The CDR3 bases are TGTGCCAGCAGCCAAGGGTCACACCCTAACTATGGCTACACCTTC. It translates to CASSQGSHPNYGYTF.

Regarding this clonotype: A much larger clonotype is one base distant, so this may be a read error. No conserved phenylalanine or tryptophan is present at the end of the CDR3, so a read error is the likely explanation. The chain employs TRBV6-1 and TRBJ2-3; D not resolved. Trimming took 1 base from V and 2 from J, leaving 16 bases between them. The length of the CDR3 is 17 residues. CDR1 is MNHNS, CDR2 SASEGT, per germline. Here the CDR3 reads CASSEELWAVFTDTQYL. The CDR3 DNA is TGTGCCAGCAGTGAAGAACTCTGGGCAGTGTTCACAGATACGCAGTATCTT.

This clonotype appeared many times. The chain recombines TRBV4-1 with TRBJ2-5; possible D gene TRBD2, 6 bases. Germline V gives CDR1 MGHRA, CDR2 YSYEKL. This CDR3 comprises 15 residues. V was clipped by 0 bases and J by 3 bases, with 11 bases between them. In DNA form, the CDR3 reads TGCGCCAGCAGCCAAGAGGTCCCGGGGGAAGAGACCCAGTACTTC. Its protein product is CASSQEVPGEETQYF.